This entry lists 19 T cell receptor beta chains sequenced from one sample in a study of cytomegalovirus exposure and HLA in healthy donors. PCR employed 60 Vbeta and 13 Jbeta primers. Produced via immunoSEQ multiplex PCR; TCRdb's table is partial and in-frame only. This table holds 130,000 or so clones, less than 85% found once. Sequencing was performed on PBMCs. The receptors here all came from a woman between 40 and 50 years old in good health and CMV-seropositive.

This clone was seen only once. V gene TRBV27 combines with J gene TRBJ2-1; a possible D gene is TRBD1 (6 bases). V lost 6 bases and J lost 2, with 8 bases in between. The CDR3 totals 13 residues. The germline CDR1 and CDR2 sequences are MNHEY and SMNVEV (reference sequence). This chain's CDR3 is CASSPGAYNEQFF. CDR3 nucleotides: TGTGCCAGCAGCCCAGGGGCCTACAATGAGCAGTTCTTC.

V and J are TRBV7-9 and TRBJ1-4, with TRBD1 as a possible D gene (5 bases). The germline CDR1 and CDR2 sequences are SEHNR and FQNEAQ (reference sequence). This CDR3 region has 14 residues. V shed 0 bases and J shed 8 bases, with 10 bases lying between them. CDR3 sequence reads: CASSLAAGREKLFF. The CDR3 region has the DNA TGTGCCAGCAGCTTAGCGGCAGGGAGGGAAAAACTGTTTTTT.

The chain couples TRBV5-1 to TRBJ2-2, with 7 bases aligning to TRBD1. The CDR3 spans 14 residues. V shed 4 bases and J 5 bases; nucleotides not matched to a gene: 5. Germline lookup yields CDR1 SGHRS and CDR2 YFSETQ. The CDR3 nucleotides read TGCGCCAGCAGCGCACAGGGGTATACCGGGGAGCTGTTTTTT. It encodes CASSAQGYTGELFF. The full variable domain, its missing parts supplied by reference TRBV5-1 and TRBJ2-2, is KAGVTQTPRYLIKTRGQQVTLSCSPISGHRSVSWYQQTPGQGLQFLFEYFSETQRNKGNFPGRFSGRQFSNSRSEMNVSTLELGDSALYLCASSAQGYTGELFFGEGSRLTVL.

CDR3 sequence (DNA): TGTGCCAGTAATCTAAGACAGGGACATCAGCCCCAGCATTTT. Translated, it gives CASNLRQGHQPQHF. V gene TRBV19 combines with J gene TRBJ1-5; 7 nucleotides align to TRBD1. The V gene's germline CDR1 is LNHDA and CDR2 SQIVND (reference sequence). J lost 5 bases, V lost 7 bases, and 8 bases had no gene match. The CDR3 consists of 14 residues. The full variable domain, completed using reference TRBV19 and TRBJ1-5, is DGGITQSPKYLFRKEGQNVTLSCEQNLNHDAMYWYRQDPGQGLRLIYYSQIVNDFQKGDIAEGYSVSREKKESFPLTVTSAQKNPTAFYLCASNLRQGHQPQHFGDGTRLSIL.

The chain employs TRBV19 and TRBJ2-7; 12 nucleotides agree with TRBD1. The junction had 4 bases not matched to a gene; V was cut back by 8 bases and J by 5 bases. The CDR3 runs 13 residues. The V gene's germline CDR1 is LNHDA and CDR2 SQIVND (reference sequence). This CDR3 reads CASSGTGGNEQYF. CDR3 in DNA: TGTGCCAGTTCCGGGACAGGGGGCAACGAGCAGTACTTC.

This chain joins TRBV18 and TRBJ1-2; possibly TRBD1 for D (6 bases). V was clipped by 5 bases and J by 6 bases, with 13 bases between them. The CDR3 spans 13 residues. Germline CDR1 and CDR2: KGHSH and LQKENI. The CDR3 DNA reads TGTGCCAGCTCAGGGGACAAGATCCATGGCTACACCTTC. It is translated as CASSGDKIHGYTF.

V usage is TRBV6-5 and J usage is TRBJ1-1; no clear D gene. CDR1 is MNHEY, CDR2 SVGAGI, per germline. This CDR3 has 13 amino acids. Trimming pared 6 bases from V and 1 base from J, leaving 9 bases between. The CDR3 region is CASRRTENTEAFF. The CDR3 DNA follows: TGTGCCAGCAGACGTACAGAGAACACTGAAGCTTTCTTT.

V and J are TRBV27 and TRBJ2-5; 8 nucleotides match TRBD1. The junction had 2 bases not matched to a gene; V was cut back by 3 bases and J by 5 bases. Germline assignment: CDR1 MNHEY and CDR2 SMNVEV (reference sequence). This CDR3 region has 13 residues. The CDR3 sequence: CASSFNRGETQYF. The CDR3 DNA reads TGTGCCAGCAGTTTTAACAGGGGGGAGACCCAGTACTTC.

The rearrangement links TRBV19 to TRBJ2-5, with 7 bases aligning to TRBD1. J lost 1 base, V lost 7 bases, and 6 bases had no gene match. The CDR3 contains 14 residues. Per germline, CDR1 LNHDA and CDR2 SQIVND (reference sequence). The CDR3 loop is CASKLRTGQETQYF. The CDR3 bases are TGTGCCAGTAAGCTTCGGACAGGCCAAGAGACCCAGTACTTC.

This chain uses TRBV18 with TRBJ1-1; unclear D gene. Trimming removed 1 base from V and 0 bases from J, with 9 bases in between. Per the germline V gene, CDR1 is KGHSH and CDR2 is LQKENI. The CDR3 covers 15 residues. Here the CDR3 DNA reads TGTGCCAGCTCACCACGGCTCGAAATGAACACTGAAGCTTTCTTT. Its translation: CASSPRLEMNTEAFF.

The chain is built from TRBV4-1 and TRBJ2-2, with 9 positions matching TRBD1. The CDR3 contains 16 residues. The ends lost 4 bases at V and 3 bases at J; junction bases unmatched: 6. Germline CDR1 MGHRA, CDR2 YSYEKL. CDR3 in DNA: TGCGCCAGCAGCCGCACAGGGGGCAGGGACACCGGGGAGCTGTTTTTT. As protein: CASSRTGGRDTGELFF.

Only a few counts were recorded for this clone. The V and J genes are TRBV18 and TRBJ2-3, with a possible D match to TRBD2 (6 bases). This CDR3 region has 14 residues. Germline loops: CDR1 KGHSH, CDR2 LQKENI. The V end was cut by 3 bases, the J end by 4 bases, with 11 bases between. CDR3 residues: CASSPLAESDTQYF. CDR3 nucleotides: TGTGCCAGCTCACCGTTAGCGGAGTCAGATACGCAGTATTTT.

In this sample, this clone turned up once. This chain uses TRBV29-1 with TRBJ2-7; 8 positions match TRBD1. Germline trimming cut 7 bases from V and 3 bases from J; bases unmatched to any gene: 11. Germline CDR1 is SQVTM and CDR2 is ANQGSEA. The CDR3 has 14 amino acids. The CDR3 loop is CSALFDRGYYEQYF. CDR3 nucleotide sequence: TGCAGCGCCTTATTCGACAGGGGATACTACGAGCAGTACTTC.

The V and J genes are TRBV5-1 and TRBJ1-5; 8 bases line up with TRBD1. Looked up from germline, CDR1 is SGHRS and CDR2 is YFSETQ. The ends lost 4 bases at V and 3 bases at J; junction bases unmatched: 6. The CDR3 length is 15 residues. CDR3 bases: TGCGCCAGCAGCCCCGGGACAGGAAACAATCAGCCCCAGCATTTT. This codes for CASSPGTGNNQPQHF.

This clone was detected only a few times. CDR3 in DNA: TGTGCCAGCAGCCCCCGACAGGGGACTGAGCAGTTCTTC. It translates to CASSPRQGTEQFF. The J gene is TRBJ2-1, the V gene TRBV9; 8 bases map to TRBD1. The CDR3 spans 13 residues. Germline CDR1 is SGDLS and CDR2 is YYNGEE. V lost 4 bases, J lost 9 bases, and 6 bases stayed unmatched.

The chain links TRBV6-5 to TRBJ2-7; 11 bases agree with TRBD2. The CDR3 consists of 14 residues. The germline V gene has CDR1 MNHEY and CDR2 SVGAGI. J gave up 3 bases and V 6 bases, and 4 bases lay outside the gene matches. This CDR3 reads CASSLAGGLYEQYF. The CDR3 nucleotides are TGTGCCAGCAGCCTAGCGGGAGGCCTCTACGAGCAGTACTTC.

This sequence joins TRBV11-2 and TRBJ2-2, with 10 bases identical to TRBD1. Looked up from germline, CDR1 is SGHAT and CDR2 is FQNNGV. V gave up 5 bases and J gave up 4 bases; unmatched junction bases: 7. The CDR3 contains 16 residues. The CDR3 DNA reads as TGTGCCAGCAGCGCAGACAGGGGGCATATCACCGGGGAGCTGTTTTTT. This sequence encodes CASSADRGHITGELFF.

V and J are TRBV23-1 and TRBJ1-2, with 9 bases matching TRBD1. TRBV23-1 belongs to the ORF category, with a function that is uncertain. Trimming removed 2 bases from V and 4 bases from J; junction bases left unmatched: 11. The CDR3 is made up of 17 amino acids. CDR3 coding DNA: TGCGCCAGCAGTCAAGAAGACAGGGGGTTCTTCCTCTATGGCTACACCTTC. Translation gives CASSQEDRGFFLYGYTF.

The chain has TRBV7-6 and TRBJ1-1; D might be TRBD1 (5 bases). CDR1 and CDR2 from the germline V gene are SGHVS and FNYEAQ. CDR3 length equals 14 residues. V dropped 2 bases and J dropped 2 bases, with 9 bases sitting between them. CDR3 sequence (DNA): TGTGCCAGCAGCTTAACAGGCACCAACACTGAAGCTTTCTTT. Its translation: CASSLTGTNTEAFF. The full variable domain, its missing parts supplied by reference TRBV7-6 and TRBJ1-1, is GAGVSQSPRYKVTKRGQDVALRCDPISGHVSLYWYRQALGQGPEFLTYFNYEAQQDKSGLPNDRFSAERPEGSISTLTIQRTEQRDSAMYRCASSLTGTNTEAFFGQGTRLTVV.